Each of the 23 T cell receptor beta chains below was sequenced from the same sample in a study of technical replicates of blood from a handful of donors. Sequenced by immunoSEQ multiplex PCR; TCRdb stores in-frame clones only, minus some. The profile covers tens of thousands of clones, with nearly 95% appearing a single time and roughly 0.37% taken by the ten largest. The source material was T cells isolated from PBMCs. These receptors all stem from a human donor in good health.

The chain is built from TRBV7-2 and TRBJ2-1, with D possibly TRBD1 on 6 matching bases. This CDR3 has 15 residues. CDR1 and CDR2 (germline): SGHTA, FQGNSA. V lost 1 base and J 11 bases, leaving 18 bases between the germline ends. CDR3 protein: CASSLEGVGFEKQFF. The CDR3 DNA reads as TGTGCCAGCAGCTTAGAGGGGGTAGGGTTTGAAAAGCAGTTCTTC. Variable domain in full (rest from reference TRBV7-2 and TRBJ2-1): GAGVSQSPSNKVTEKGKDVELRCDPISGHTALYWYRQSLGQGLEFLIYFQGNSAPDKSGLPSDRFSAERTGGSVSTLTIQRTQQEDSAVYLCASSLEGVGFEKQFFGPGTRLTVL.

The rearrangement uses TRBV7-9 and TRBJ2-5; maybe TRBD2 (6 bases). V was trimmed by 3 bases and J by 7 bases, leaving 21 bases between them. The germline gives CDR1 SEHNR, CDR2 FQNEAQ (reference sequence). This CDR3 is 16 amino acids long. CDR3 in amino acids: CASSLISRDPLRTQYF. As DNA, the CDR3 is TGTGCCAGCAGCTTGATTTCGCGGGACCCCCTCCGGACCCAGTACTTC.

This rearrangement joins TRBV6-5 to TRBJ2-3; possibly TRBD1 for D (5 bases). Germline assignment: CDR1 MNHEY and CDR2 SVGAGI. The ends were cut back, 0 bases at V and 4 bases at J, with 8 bases in the middle. This CDR3 has 14 residues. CDR3 amino acids: CASSYSSGPDTQYF. CDR3 nucleotides: TGTGCCAGCAGTTACTCGTCAGGGCCAGATACGCAGTATTTT.

The rearrangement uses TRBV4-2 and TRBJ2-1, with D maybe TRBD1 (6 bases). The CDR3 is made up of 14 amino acids. V was trimmed by 0 bases and J by 4 bases, leaving 7 bases between them. Germline assignment: CDR1 LGHNA and CDR2 YNFKEQ. CDR3 in DNA: TGTGCCAGCAGCCAAGATCAGGGGTACAATGAGCAGTTCTTC. Its translation: CASSQDQGYNEQFF.

The CDR3, as DNA: TGTGCCAGCAGCCTGAGGGGAGGGAACACTGAAGCTTTCTTT. Amino acid sequence: CASSLRGGNTEAFF. J is TRBJ1-1 and V is TRBV9, with D possibly being TRBD1 (5 bases). The V end was cut by 4 bases, the J end by 1 base, with 11 bases between. The CDR3 spans 14 residues. Germline V lookup: CDR1 SGDLS, CDR2 YYNGEE.

This clone has only one observation. The genes are TRBV4-1 and TRBJ2-7, with D possibly matching TRBD2 (6 bases). The CDR3 is 16 residues long. V lost 0 bases and J 2 bases, leaving 14 bases between the germline ends. Germline values: CDR1 MGHRA, CDR2 YSYEKL. The DNA of the CDR3 is TGCGCCAGCAGCCAAGAAGGGACTTACGCCACCTACGAGCAGTACTTC. Protein: CASSQEGTYATYEQYF.

This chain links TRBV27 with TRBJ2-7; 7 bases are shared with TRBD1. CDR1 is MNHEY, CDR2 SMNVEV, per germline (reference sequence). CDR3 length: 14 residues. Losses at the gene ends were 0 bases for V and 1 base for J; bases not matched to a gene: 0. The CDR3 reads CASSLSTGSYEQYF. In DNA, the CDR3 is TGTGCCAGCAGTTTATCGACAGGGTCCTACGAGCAGTACTTC.

This sequence joins TRBV5-6 and TRBJ2-7; 7 bases agree with TRBD2. Germline assignment: CDR1 SGHDT and CDR2 YYEEEE. V dropped 9 bases and J dropped 3; count of bases not matched to a gene: 12. This CDR3 is 14 amino acids long. CDR3: CAMRSGTSFYEQYF. Here the CDR3 DNA reads TGTGCCATGCGAAGCGGGACCAGTTTCTACGAGCAGTACTTC.

The chain combines TRBV27 with TRBJ1-5, with 7 bases lining up with TRBD1. After removal of 4 bases from V and 10 bases from J, the junction contained 10 bases not matched to a gene. The CDR3 contains 14 residues. The V gene's germline CDR1 is MNHEY and CDR2 SMNVEV (reference sequence). The CDR3 DNA sequence: TGTGCCAGCAGTTCGGGGACAGCCGTGATCCCCCAGCATTTT. Protein sequence: CASSSGTAVIPQHF.

The chain is built from TRBV30 and TRBJ2-5; 7 nucleotides match TRBD2. The CDR3 contains 13 residues. The junction had 8 bases not matched to a gene; V was cut back by 5 bases and J by 5 bases. Germline V gene sequence: CDR1 GTSNPN, CDR2 SVGIG (reference sequence). This CDR3 is CAWLSGTKETQYF. CDR3 coding DNA: TGTGCCTGGTTAAGCGGGACTAAGGAGACCCAGTACTTC.

This sequence joins TRBV5-1 and TRBJ2-1; 7 positions match TRBD1. The germline V gene has CDR1 SGHRS and CDR2 YFSETQ. The CDR3 spans 13 residues. Trimming cost V 3 bases and J 9 bases; bases outside gene matches: 6. Here the CDR3 reads CASSSTQGLEQFF. CDR3 coding DNA: TGCGCCAGCAGCTCCACACAGGGGCTTGAGCAGTTCTTC. The entire variable domain, with the rest obtained from reference TRBV5-1 and TRBJ2-1, is as follows: KAGVTQTPRYLIKTRGQQVTLSCSPISGHRSVSWYQQTPGQGLQFLFEYFSETQRNKGNFPGRFSGRQFSNSRSEMNVSTLELGDSALYLCASSSTQGLEQFFGPGTRLTVL.

This clone has a handful of counts. The chain joins TRBV7-3 to TRBJ1-3, with TRBD1 matching 7 bases. CDR3 length equals 15 residues. V was clipped by 5 bases and J by 0 bases; unmatched bases: 4. The germline V gene has CDR1 SGHTA and CDR2 FQGTGA. The CDR3 is CASSPGQPSGNTIYF. CDR3 DNA sequence: TGTGCCAGCAGCCCGGGACAGCCCTCTGGAAACACCATATATTTT.

The J gene is TRBJ2-7, the V gene TRBV19, with 7 bases fitting TRBD1. The CDR3 is 14 amino acids. V trimming: 3 bases; J trimming: 4 bases; junction bases outside the gene matches: 6. Germline loops: CDR1 LNHDA, CDR2 SQIVND (reference sequence). The CDR3 is CASSMERGQYEQYF. The CDR3, as DNA: TGTGCCAGTAGTATGGAGAGGGGGCAGTACGAGCAGTACTTC.

The V and J genes are TRBV6-5 and TRBJ1-5; weak D call: TRBD1 (6 bases). Germline loops: CDR1 MNHEY, CDR2 SVGAGI. This CDR3 is 13 amino acids long. V was trimmed by 5 bases and J by 15 bases, leaving 20 bases between them. CDR3 sequence reads: CASSNSGQRSLHF. CDR3 DNA: TGTGCCAGCAGTAATTCCGGACAGAGGAGCTTGCATTTT.

The chain combines TRBV9 with TRBJ2-7; tentative D call: TRBD1 (6 bases). The CDR3 has 13 residues. The germline CDR1 and CDR2 sequences are SGDLS and YYNGEE. V lost 3 bases and J lost 1, with 8 bases in between. As DNA, the CDR3 is TGTGCCAGCAGCGCCGACAGGTCCTACGAGCAGTACTTC. It codes for CASSADRSYEQYF.

This clone was counted between two and nine times. The genes are TRBV18 and TRBJ1-1; 7 bases map to TRBD1. Germline values: CDR1 KGHSH, CDR2 LQKENI. V dropped 2 bases and J dropped 12; count of bases not matched to a gene: 18. The CDR3 runs 16 residues. DNA of the CDR3: TGTGCCAGCTCACCAAAGGGAACAGGGGAGCGATCGGCAACTTTCTTT. This translates into CASSPKGTGERSATFF.

In DNA form, the CDR3 reads TGTGCCAGCAGCTTGAATGGAGACACTGAAGCTTTCTTT. It is translated as CASSLNGDTEAFF. The chain recombines TRBV7-3 with TRBJ1-1; D gene uncertain. This CDR3 is built from 13 residues. V was trimmed by 3 bases and J by 3 bases, leaving 8 bases between them. Germline V gene data show CDR1 as SGHTA and CDR2 as FQGTGA.

The chain carries TRBV4-1 and TRBJ2-1, with D unclear. V was pared by 4 bases and J by 2 bases, with 12 bases between. Germline V gives CDR1 MGHRA, CDR2 YSYEKL. The CDR3 is 15 amino acids. The CDR3 DNA reads TGCGCCAGCAGCCTATCTAATCCCACCTACAATGAGCAGTTCTTC. Translation gives CASSLSNPTYNEQFF.

The count of this clone is one. This rearrangement joins TRBV2 to TRBJ2-7, with D perhaps matching TRBD1 (6 bases). Germline CDR1 and CDR2: SNHLY and FYNNEI. The CDR3 extends over 14 amino acids. V lost 8 bases to trimming and J lost 4 bases, with 18 bases between them. CDR3: CASGQKALGYEQYF. CDR3 nucleotide sequence: TGTGCCAGCGGACAGAAGGCCTTAGGGTACGAGCAGTACTTC.

The chain has TRBV9 and TRBJ2-3; 11 bases map to TRBD2. Germline CDR1 reads SGDLS; CDR2 reads YYNGEE. Losses at the gene ends were 2 bases for V and 0 bases for J; bases not matched to a gene: 5. The CDR3 is made up of 17 amino acids. CDR3 loop: CASSVGTSGFSTDTQYF. DNA of the CDR3: TGTGCCAGCAGCGTCGGGACTAGCGGTTTTAGCACAGATACGCAGTATTTT.

The chain has TRBV7-2 and TRBJ2-3, with a possible D match to TRBD1 (5 bases). This CDR3 region has 13 residues. The germline V gene has CDR1 SGHTA and CDR2 FQGNSA. The V gene lost 0 bases and the J gene lost 8 bases, with 9 bases spanning the gap. CDR3 loop: CASSLAGRGTQYF. In DNA form, the CDR3 reads TGTGCCAGCAGCTTAGCAGGAAGGGGTACGCAGTATTTT.

CDR3 in DNA: TGTGCCAGCAGCTGGGGGACAGGGTACGATACGCAGTATTTT. The encoded protein is CASSWGTGYDTQYF. The chain links TRBV11-2 to TRBJ2-3; 9 positions agree with TRBD1. Trimming cost V 4 bases and J 6 bases; bases outside gene matches: 5. Germline lookup yields CDR1 SGHAT and CDR2 FQNNGV. The CDR3 runs 14 residues.

The chain uses TRBV7-3 and TRBJ2-1, with D hard to call. Trimming removed 5 bases at V and 5 bases at J, with 7 bases between. In germline, CDR1 is SGHTA, CDR2 FQGTGA. The CDR3 consists of 12 residues. CDR3 DNA sequence: TGTGCCAGCAGCCACTACGACAATGAGCAGTTCTTC. Translated, it gives CASSHYDNEQFF.